The clone carrying this T cell receptor (beta chain) has a count of ten or more. The data originate from a study of human T cells and chemical hapten exposure. The CDR3 covers 12 residues. With 6 bases removed from V and 2 bases from J, the gap between germline ends came to 11 bases. Germline assignment: CDR1 SQVTM and CDR2 ANQGSEA. TCRdb itself ran the RACE reads through MiXCR, one entry per CDR3 protein. This table holds some 74,000 distinct CDR3 sequences, around 15% found once. Stated time point: pre-sensitization, week 0. The treatment denotes: therapeutic diphenylcyclopropenone sensitization with weekly scalp DPC.

This TCR was recovered from a woman aged 45-65 years with alopecia areata. Some clones in this sample may be carry-over from other donors' samples. The V call is TRBV29-1, the J call TRBJ2-7; the D is unclear. The sequences come from whole blood, collected in connection with sensitization to the hapten diphenylcyclopropenone (DPC). CDR3 nucleotide sequence: TGCAGCGTCGGAGAGAACACCTACGAGCAGTACTTC. This encodes CSVGENTYEQYF.